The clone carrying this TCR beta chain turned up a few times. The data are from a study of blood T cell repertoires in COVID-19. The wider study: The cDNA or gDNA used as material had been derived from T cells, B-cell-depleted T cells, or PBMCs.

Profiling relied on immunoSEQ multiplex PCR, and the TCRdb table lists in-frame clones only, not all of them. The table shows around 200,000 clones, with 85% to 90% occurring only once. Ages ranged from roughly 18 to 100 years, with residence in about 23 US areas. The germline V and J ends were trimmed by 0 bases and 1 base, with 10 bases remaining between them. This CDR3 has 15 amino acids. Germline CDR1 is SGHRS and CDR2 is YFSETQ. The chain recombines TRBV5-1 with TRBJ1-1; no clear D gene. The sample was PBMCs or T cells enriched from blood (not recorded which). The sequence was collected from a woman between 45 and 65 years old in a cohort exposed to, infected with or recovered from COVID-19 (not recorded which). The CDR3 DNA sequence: TGCGCCAGCAGCTTGGTAGTGGGCGAGAACACTGAAGCTTTCTTT. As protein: CASSLVVGENTEAFF.